This is a list of T cell receptor beta chains from one sample in a study of blood T cell repertoires in COVID-19. Assay used: immunoSEQ multiplex PCR; TCRdb lists only in-frame clones, some missing. This repertoire shows about 350,000 clones, 91% found once; its top ten account for roughly 3.5%. The sequencing input was peripheral blood. The receptors shown here come from a woman between 18 and 29 years old who had recovered from COVID-19. CDR3s include the opening cysteine and the closing phenylalanine or tryptophan. A D gene is named only where the DNA matches it firmly. Where a row states a size, it is once, few, many or the class of an expanded clone; other rows omit it.

clone size: .
J gene: TRBJ2-3
CDR3 length: 17
D gene: .
V gene: TRBV11-3
CDR3 DNA: TGTGCCAGCAGCTTAGAAAGGTGGGGCGGGACCACAGATACGCAGTATTTT
CDR3 protein: CASSLERWGGTTDTQYF

clone size: .
J gene: TRBJ1-2
CDR3 length: 12
D gene: .
V gene: TRBV19
CDR3 DNA: TGTGCCAGTAGTCAGGGCATGTTAGGCTACACCTTC
CDR3 protein: CASSQGMLGYTF

clone size: .
J gene: TRBJ2-3
CDR3 length: 12
D gene: TRBD2
V gene: TRBV10-3
CDR3 DNA: TGTGCCATTAGCGGGGGCACAGATACGCAGTATTTT
CDR3 protein: CAISGGTDTQYF

clone size: .
J gene: TRBJ1-3
CDR3 length: 16
D gene: TRBD1
V gene: TRBV5-6
CDR3 DNA: TGTGCCAGCAGCTCGACCGGGACAGGAGGTGGAAACACCATATATTTT
CDR3 protein: CASSSTGTGGGNTIYF

clone size: few
J gene: TRBJ1-2
CDR3 length: 16
D gene: TRBD1
V gene: TRBV11-2
CDR3 DNA: TGTGCCAGCAGCTTTTTATCTTCGGGACAGATCTATGGCTACACCTTC
CDR3 protein: CASSFLSSGQIYGYTF

clone size: .
J gene: TRBJ1-2
CDR3 length: 15
D gene: TRBD1
V gene: TRBV7-9
CDR3 DNA: TGTGCCAGCAGCTCTCCCGACAGGGAGGATGCTGGCTACACCTTC
CDR3 protein: CASSSPDREDAGYTF

clone size: .
J gene: TRBJ2-1
CDR3 length: 16
D gene: TRBD2
V gene: TRBV11-3
CDR3 DNA: TGTGCCAGCAGCCCGGCTAGCGGGAGCCCCTACAATGAGCAGTTCTTC
CDR3 protein: CASSPASGSPYNEQFF

clone size: few
J gene: TRBJ2-5
CDR3 length: 14
D gene: .
V gene: TRBV7-7
CDR3 DNA: TGTGCCAGCAGCTTAGCGTTTGCGACAAAGACCCAGTACTTC
CDR3 protein: CASSLAFATKTQYF

clone size: .
J gene: TRBJ2-1
CDR3 length: 12
D gene: .
V gene: TRBV7-9
CDR3 DNA: TGTGCCAGCAGCTTCTCCTACCTAGAGCAGTTCTTC
CDR3 protein: CASSFSYLEQFF

clone size: .
J gene: TRBJ1-6
CDR3 length: 15
D gene: .
V gene: TRBV6-2/TRBV6-3
CDR3 DNA: TGTGCCAGCAGTTACCTCAGCGGGGCGGATTCACCCCTCCACTTT
CDR3 protein: CASSYLSGADSPLHF

clone size: .
J gene: TRBJ1-1
CDR3 length: 12
D gene: .
V gene: TRBV30
CDR3 DNA: TGTGCCTGGAGTGTATCCCGGGTAGAAGCTTTCTTT
CDR3 protein: CAWSVSRVEAFF

clone size: .
J gene: TRBJ2-3
CDR3 length: 17
D gene: .
V gene: TRBV3-1/TRBV3-2
CDR3 DNA: TGTGCCAGCAGCCAAGCGGGTCAAGCGGAGAACACAGATACGCAGTATTTT
CDR3 protein: CASSQAGQAENTDTQYF

clone size: .
J gene: TRBJ2-1
CDR3 length: 14
D gene: TRBD2
V gene: TRBV27
CDR3 DNA: TGTGCCAGCAGTACTAGCGGAACTTACAATGAGCAGTTCTTC
CDR3 protein: CASSTSGTYNEQFF